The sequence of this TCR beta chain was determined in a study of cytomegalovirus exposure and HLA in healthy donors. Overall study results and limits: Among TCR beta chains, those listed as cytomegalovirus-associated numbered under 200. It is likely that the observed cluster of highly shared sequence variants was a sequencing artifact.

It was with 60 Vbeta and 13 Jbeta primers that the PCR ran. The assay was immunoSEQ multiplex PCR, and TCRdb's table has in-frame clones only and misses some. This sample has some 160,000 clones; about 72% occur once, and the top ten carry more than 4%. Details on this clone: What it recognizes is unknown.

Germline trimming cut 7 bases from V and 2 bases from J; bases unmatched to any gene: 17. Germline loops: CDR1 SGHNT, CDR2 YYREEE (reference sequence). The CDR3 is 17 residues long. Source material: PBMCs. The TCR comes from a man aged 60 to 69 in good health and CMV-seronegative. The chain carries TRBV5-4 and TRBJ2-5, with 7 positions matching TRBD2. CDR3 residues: CASLPRPSSGGQETQYF. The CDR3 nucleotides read TGTGCCAGCCTCCCCCGACCGTCCTCGGGGGGACAAGAGACCCAGTACTTC.